These 28 T cell receptor beta chains were all obtained from the same sample, sequenced in a study of brain T cells in children with intractable seizures. This sample's time point: blood from clinic visit 5 months post-surgery; TSC patient then seizure free. The data were produced by immunoSEQ multiplex PCR, yet TCRdb's version contains in-frame clones alone and is incomplete. The repertoire includes approximately 330,000 clones, about 93% of them detected once, and roughly 5.7% sits in the top ten. The sample was peripheral blood, taken about 5 months after surgery. These receptor sequences come from a boy under two years old with tuberous sclerosis and intractable seizures.

For this clone: The sample holds other DNA sequences that translate to the same CDR3. The chain links TRBV13 to TRBJ2-3; D is unclear. Between the trimmed V and J ends, which lost 0 bases and 2 bases, there was a span of 3 bases. The CDR3 length is 13 residues. Germline CDR1 and CDR2: PRHDT and FYEKMQ (reference sequence). The CDR3 loop is CASSLGLTDTQYF. CDR3 bases: TGTGCCAGCAGCTTAGGACTCACAGATACGCAGTATTTT. Full variable domain (remainder filled in from reference TRBV13 and TRBJ2-3): AAGVIQSPRHLIKEKRETATLKCYPIPRHDTVYWYQQGPGQDPQFLISFYEKMQSDKGSIPDRFSAQQFSDYHSELNMSSLELGDSALYFCASSLGLTDTQYFGPGTRLTVL.

The chain links TRBV11-2 to TRBJ2-7, with a possible D match to TRBD1 (7 bases). V was shortened by 3 bases and J by 5 bases, with 17 bases between the two germline ends. CDR3 length equals 15 residues. Germline-derived CDR1 and CDR2 are SGHAT and FQNNGV. CDR3 sequence (DNA): TGTGCCAGCAGCTTGGGCCAGGGGGGCATGGACGAGCAGTACTTC. Its translation is CASSLGQGGMDEQYF.

The J gene is TRBJ2-7, the V gene TRBV5-5; 11 bases fit TRBD2. Germline V gene sequence: CDR1 SGHKS, CDR2 YYEKEE (reference sequence). The CDR3 is made up of 16 amino acids. Trimming at V came to 0 bases and at J to 2 bases, leaving 4 bases not matched to a gene. The CDR3 DNA follows: TGTGCCAGCAGCTTGGCGGGGACTAGCGGCCCCTACGAGCAGTACTTC. Amino acid sequence: CASSLAGTSGPYEQYF.

CDR3 sequence (DNA): TGCGCCAGCAGCTTGCAGGCAGAGGGACACGAGCAGTACTTC. Translating gives CASSLQAEGHEQYF. V usage is TRBV5-1 and J usage is TRBJ2-7; tentatively, D is TRBD1 or TRBD2 (5 bases each). Germline assignment: CDR1 SGHRS and CDR2 YFSETQ. The CDR3 contains 14 residues. V was trimmed by 1 base and J by 5 bases, leaving 13 bases between them. The full variable domain, with the rest looked up from reference TRBV5-1 and TRBJ2-7, is KAGVTQTPRYLIKTRGQQVTLSCSPISGHRSVSWYQQTPGQGLQFLFEYFSETQRNKGNFPGRFSGRQFSNSRSEMNVSTLELGDSALYLCASSLQAEGHEQYFGPGTRLTVT.

This sequence joins TRBV29-1 and TRBJ2-1, with D possibly being TRBD1 (6 bases). Germline V lookup: CDR1 SQVTM, CDR2 ANQGSEA. CDR3 length: 12 residues. V lost 7 bases to trimming and J lost 7 bases, with 14 bases between them. The CDR3 coding sequence is TGCAGCGGCAGACAGGAAGGGAATGAGCAGTTCTTC. Its protein is CSGRQEGNEQFF.

This rearrangement joins TRBV15 to TRBJ2-1; TRBD1 matches at 9 bases. The length of the CDR3 is 16 residues. Trimming at V came to 5 bases and at J to 6 bases, leaving 11 bases not matched to a gene. CDR1 LNHNV and CDR2 YYDKDF come from the germline V gene (reference sequence). The CDR3 sequence is CATSVPGDRAGNEQFF. The CDR3 region has the DNA TGTGCCACCAGCGTACCGGGGGACAGGGCGGGCAATGAGCAGTTCTTC.

This chain links TRBV11-3 with TRBJ2-1, with 14 bases fitting TRBD2. This CDR3 has 16 amino acids. V was pared by 5 bases and J by 6 bases, with 6 bases of the junction left unmatched. CDR1 and CDR2 (germline): SGHNT, YENEEA. Written as DNA, the CDR3 is TGTGCCAGCAGCCCCTGGACTAGCGGGAGGAGCAATGAGCAGTTCTTC. Encoded protein: CASSPWTSGRSNEQFF. The entire variable domain, with the rest obtained from reference TRBV11-3 and TRBJ2-1, is as follows: EAGVVQSPRYKIIEKKQPVAFWCNPISGHNTLYWYLQNLGQGPELLIRYENEEAVDDSQLPKDRFSAERLKGVDSTLKIQPAELGDSAVYLCASSPWTSGRSNEQFFGPGTRLTVL.

This chain uses TRBV7-9 with TRBJ2-7; 8 nucleotides match TRBD2. The CDR3 consists of 14 residues. V shed 2 bases and J 2 bases; nucleotides not matched to a gene: 2. CDR1 and CDR2 from the germline V gene are SEHNR and FQNEAQ (reference sequence). CDR3 residues: CASSLHGGAYEQYF. The CDR3 DNA sequence: TGTGCCAGCAGCTTACACGGGGGGGCCTACGAGCAGTACTTC.

This sequence joins TRBV13 and TRBJ1-2, with no clear D. The germline V gene has CDR1 PRHDT and CDR2 FYEKMQ (reference sequence). V gave up 5 bases and J gave up 4 bases, with 11 bases separating them. The CDR3 has 13 amino acids. The CDR3 spells CASSSGRPYGYTF. CDR3 nucleotides: TGTGCCAGCAGCAGCGGCCGGCCCTATGGCTACACCTTC.

This chain joins TRBV21-1 and TRBJ1-1. TRBV21-1 is reported as a pseudogene. This CDR3 contains 12 residues. For the CDR3, the DNA is TGTGCCAGCGGAAAAGAGAACACTGAAGCTTTCTTT. Its translation: CASGKENTEAFF.

This chain links TRBV19 with TRBJ1-1, with a weak D call TRBD1 (6 bases). The V gene's germline CDR1 is LNHDA and CDR2 SQIVND (reference sequence). The CDR3 is 15 residues long. Deletions cut 4 bases from V and 1 base from J, with 13 bases between. This chain's CDR3 is CASSRSPGANTEAFF. In DNA form, the CDR3 reads TGTGCCAGTAGTAGGAGTCCAGGGGCGAACACTGAAGCTTTCTTT.

This sequence joins TRBV2 and TRBJ2-1; 11 bases are shared with TRBD2. The CDR3 extends over 16 amino acids. The junction had 5 bases not matched to a gene; V was cut back by 4 bases and J by 3 bases. Germline CDR1 reads SNHLY; CDR2 reads FYNNEI. The CDR3 DNA sequence: TGTGCCAGCAGTGCCGGCCTAGCGGGGGGCTACAATGAGCAGTTCTTC. It specifies CASSAGLAGGYNEQFF.

The chain combines TRBV6-5 with TRBJ1-5; D is possibly TRBD1 (5 bases). The V end lost 5 bases, the J end lost 2 bases, and 13 bases lay between the germline ends. The CDR3 has 15 amino acids. Germline-derived CDR1 and CDR2 are MNHEY and SVGAGI. DNA of the CDR3: TGTGCCAGCAGTCAGCGGGACGGCCGCAATCAGCCCCAGCATTTT. Protein: CASSQRDGRNQPQHF.

The chain is built from TRBV7-9 and TRBJ2-3, with TRBD2 as a possible D gene (6 bases). CDR3 size: 14 residues. Per the germline V gene, CDR1 is SEHNR and CDR2 is FQNEAQ (reference sequence). Trimming shortened V by 3 bases and J by 3 bases, and 10 bases separated the two germline ends. The CDR3 nucleotides are TGTGCCAGCAGCTTTACCGGGAGTACAGATACGCAGTATTTT. This sequence encodes CASSFTGSTDTQYF.

This clone occurred once. The rearrangement uses TRBV5-1 and TRBJ2-7; D is ambiguous. The CDR3 has 11 amino acids. Germline CDR1 and CDR2: SGHRS and YFSETQ. V was clipped by 0 bases and J by 6 bases, with 4 bases between them. CDR3 sequence reads: CASSLEGEQYF. CDR3 in DNA: TGCGCCAGCAGCTTGGAGGGCGAGCAGTACTTC.

This clone was counted a single time. V and J are TRBV15 and TRBJ1-4, with no clear D. V lost 5 bases and J 5 bases, leaving 6 bases between the germline ends. The CDR3 extends over 12 amino acids. Germline CDR1 reads LNHNV; CDR2 reads YYDKDF (reference sequence). The CDR3 DNA reads as TGTGCCACCAGCGGTTGGAATGAAAAACTGTTTTTT. The encoded protein is CATSGWNEKLFF.

Here the CDR3 reads CASSPTTQGELFF. In nucleotides, the CDR3 is TGTGCCAGCAGCCCGACGACTCAGGGGGAGCTGTTTTTT. This rearrangement joins TRBV3-1 (or the pseudogene TRBV3-2) to TRBJ2-2; D is unclear. V lost 4 bases to trimming and J lost 8 bases, with 11 bases between them. In germline, CDR1 is LGHDT, CDR2 YNNKEL (reference sequence). The CDR3 is 13 amino acids.

This clone was recorded only once. The chain carries TRBV6-6 and TRBJ1-1; 7 nucleotides agree with TRBD1. The V and J ends lost 6 bases and 1 base, in that order; junction bases with no gene match: 5. There are 14 residues in the CDR3. From germline, CDR1 is MNHNY and CDR2 SVGAGI (reference sequence). As DNA, the CDR3 is TGTGCCAGCAGGGGGACAGAAAAGAACACTGAAGCTTTCTTT. This codes for CASRGTEKNTEAFF.

This CDR3 reads CALTGGVDGYTF. As DNA, the CDR3 is TGTGCCTTGACAGGGGGCGTTGATGGCTACACCTTC. The rearrangement joins TRBV30 to TRBJ1-2, with 10 bases fitting TRBD1. The CDR3 is 12 amino acids. Losses at the gene ends were 7 bases for V and 6 bases for J; bases not matched to a gene: 5. CDR1 is GTSNPN and CDR2 is SVGIG in the germline V gene (reference sequence).

The chain combines TRBV25-1 with TRBJ2-5; D may be TRBD1 or TRBD2 (5 bases each). The CDR3 sequence is 12 residues long. V was pared by 8 bases and J by 5 bases, with 12 bases between. CDR1 and CDR2 (germline): MGHDK, SYGVNS. The CDR3 coding sequence is TGTGCCAGCCGTGGGGGTACGGAGACCCAGTACTTC. Its protein product is CASRGGTETQYF.

The gene calls are TRBV5-1 and TRBJ2-7; 9 nucleotides align to TRBD2. This CDR3 has 16 residues. The germline V gene has CDR1 SGHRS and CDR2 YFSETQ. V was pared by 4 bases and J by 2 bases, with 10 bases of the junction left unmatched. The CDR3 protein is CASSRSGRGGTYEQYF. CDR3 in DNA: TGCGCCAGCAGCCGCTCCGGGCGGGGGGGCACCTACGAGCAGTACTTC.

The gene calls are TRBV6-5 and TRBJ1-4; D might be TRBD1 (6 bases). This CDR3 has 13 amino acids. Germline V lookup: CDR1 MNHEY, CDR2 SVGAGI. Trimming removed 5 bases from V and 8 bases from J, with 12 bases in between. CDR3 sequence: CASSNRDGEKLFF. The CDR3 DNA is TGTGCCAGCAGTAACAGGGATGGCGAAAAACTGTTTTTT.

The rearrangement links TRBV30 to TRBJ1-1; unclear D gene. The germline V and J ends were trimmed by 0 bases and 0 bases, with 14 bases remaining between them. The CDR3 spans 16 residues. Germline CDR1 is GTSNPN and CDR2 is SVGIG (reference sequence). The CDR3 DNA is TGTGCCTGGAGTGTATTGGCAGTAAATATGAACACTGAAGCTTTCTTT. This translates into CAWSVLAVNMNTEAFF.

The CDR3 region is CATPDRGPSDTQYF. The DNA of the CDR3 is TGTGCCACCCCCGACAGGGGACCTTCAGATACGCAGTATTTT. The genes are TRBV24-1 and TRBJ2-3; 8 nucleotides line up with TRBD1. The CDR3 is 14 amino acids. V shed 9 bases and J 4 bases; nucleotides not matched to a gene: 8. The V gene's germline CDR1 is KGHDR and CDR2 SFDVKD.

The chain links TRBV11-3 to TRBJ2-1; unclear D gene. This CDR3 is built from 15 residues. Trimming pared 0 bases from V and 5 bases from J, leaving 11 bases between. From germline, CDR1 is SGHNT and CDR2 YENEEA. The chain's CDR3 is CASSLEGLGNNEQFF. The DNA of the CDR3 is TGTGCCAGCAGCTTAGAAGGGCTGGGGAACAATGAGCAGTTCTTC.

This rearrangement joins TRBV7-8 to TRBJ1-5; D is unresolved. The CDR3 spans 15 residues. Germline V CDR1 and CDR2: SGHVS, FQNEAQ. Trimming shortened V by 1 base and J by 0 bases, and 7 bases separated the two germline ends. This CDR3 is CASSLGTDSNQPQHF. CDR3 nucleotides: TGTGCCAGCAGCTTAGGGACCGATAGCAATCAGCCCCAGCATTTT.

The V gene is TRBV2, the J gene TRBJ1-2; no definite D call. Germline assignment: CDR1 SNHLY and CDR2 FYNNEI. Deletions cut 1 base from V and 6 bases from J, with 15 bases between. This CDR3 contains 15 residues. The CDR3 DNA is TGTGCCAGCAGTGAAGAAACAGTTTTATACAATGGCTACACCTTC. Residues: CASSEETVLYNGYTF.

The rearrangement links TRBV11-2 to TRBJ2-7, with 16 bases matching TRBD2. The CDR3 runs to 19 residues. Germline V gene lookup returns CDR1 SGHAT and CDR2 FQNNGV. The junction had 11 bases not matched to a gene; V was cut back by 4 bases and J by 2 bases. In DNA form, the CDR3 reads TGTGCCAGCAGCTCCCCCTGGGGACTAGCGGGAGGGAAGACCTACGAGCAGTACTTC. Protein sequence: CASSSPWGLAGGKTYEQYF.